Below are 14 T cell receptor beta chains sequenced from a single sample in a study of blood T cell repertoires in COVID-19. Sequenced by immunoSEQ multiplex PCR; TCRdb stores in-frame clones only, minus some. This sample has approximately 150,000 clones; roughly 87% occur once, and the top ten carry about 4%. Input material: PBMCs or T cells enriched from blood (not recorded which). Receptors were obtained from a woman aged 35 to 49 who had been exposed to COVID-19.

The chain joins TRBV19 to TRBJ2-7; possibly TRBD1 for D (7 bases). V was shortened by 10 bases and J by 3 bases, with 13 bases between the two germline ends. From germline, CDR1 is LNHDA and CDR2 SQIVND (reference sequence). The CDR3 is 12 residues long. CDR3: CATGQDYYEQYF. DNA for the CDR3: TGTGCCACTGGACAGGACTACTACGAGCAGTACTTC.

The chain links TRBV12-5 to TRBJ2-5, with 7 positions matching TRBD2. The CDR3 has 16 residues. V was pared by 3 bases and J by 5 bases, with 12 bases of the junction left unmatched. Per the germline V gene, CDR1 is LGHNT and CDR2 is FRNRAP. The CDR3 nucleotides read TGTGCTAGTGGTTTAGATGTCCTGCGGGGGACGGAGACCCAGTACTTC. Its protein is CASGLDVLRGTETQYF.

This clone was observed a handful of times. V and J are TRBV3-1 (or the pseudogene TRBV3-2) and TRBJ2-7, with D unclear. Germline CDR1 LGHDT, CDR2 YNNKEL (reference sequence). This CDR3 is 13 amino acids long. Deletions cut 7 bases from V and 4 bases from J, with 14 bases between. CDR3 in amino acids: CASKRSVSYEQYF. The CDR3 DNA follows: TGTGCCAGCAAGAGGTCGGTCTCTTACGAGCAGTACTTC.

V is TRBV11-2 and J is TRBJ2-1; possibly TRBD2 for D (5 bases). Between the trimmed V and J ends, which lost 5 bases and 10 bases, there was a span of 15 bases. The CDR3 extends over 13 amino acids. Per the germline V gene, CDR1 is SGHAT and CDR2 is FQNNGV. CDR3 amino acids: CASSPTRVQEQFF. The DNA for the CDR3 is TGTGCCAGCAGCCCTACGAGGGTTCAGGAGCAGTTCTTC.

In its sample, this clone was seen once. This chain connects TRBV21-1 to TRBJ1-6; no DNA check was done on the table's D call, TRBD1. TRBV21-1 counts as a pseudogene. There are 14 residues in the CDR3. The CDR3: CASSKQGTNSPLHF. CDR3 DNA sequence: TGTGCCAGCAGCAAACAGGGTACGAATTCACCCCTCCACTTT.

The V and J genes are TRBV28 and TRBJ2-1, with 14 nucleotides matching TRBD2. Germline values: CDR1 MDHEN, CDR2 SYDVKM. J was trimmed by 3 bases and V by 6 bases; bases with no gene match: 10. The CDR3 covers 18 residues. CDR3 protein: CASSLPGLAGAFYNEQFF. CDR3 nucleotide sequence: TGTGCCAGCAGCTTACCGGGACTAGCGGGGGCCTTCTACAATGAGCAGTTCTTC.

The chain is built from TRBV5-4 and TRBJ1-2, with 7 bases that match TRBD1. CDR1 and CDR2 (germline): SGHNT, YYREEE (reference sequence). With 0 bases clipped from V and 6 bases from J, the junction kept 8 bases outside the gene matches. This CDR3 has 15 amino acids. The CDR3 DNA follows: TGTGCCAGCAGCTTGGAGCCAGGGGGGTTGGATGGCTACACCTTC. This translates into CASSLEPGGLDGYTF.

The chain links TRBV5-1 to TRBJ2-7, with D perhaps matching TRBD1 (5 bases). V gave up 4 bases and J gave up 3 bases, with 11 bases separating them. Germline CDR1 reads SGHRS; CDR2 reads YFSETQ. The CDR3 covers 13 residues. Written as DNA, the CDR3 is TGCGCCAGCAGCGCAACAGGAAACTACGAGCAGTACTTC. Protein: CASSATGNYEQYF.

This chain uses TRBV11-2 with TRBJ2-2; the match to TRBD2 covers 14 bases. The CDR3 spans 17 residues. Trimming removed 1 base from V and 5 bases from J; junction bases left unmatched: 3. Germline-derived CDR1 and CDR2 are SGHAT and FQNNGV. The CDR3 loop is CASSLAGTSGSTGELFF. CDR3 DNA: TGTGCCAGCAGCTTAGCCGGGACTAGCGGGAGTACCGGGGAGCTGTTTTTT.

This chain joins TRBV4-1 and TRBJ1-5; 8 bases are a match to TRBD1. The CDR3 consists of 15 residues. Germline CDR1 and CDR2: MGHRA and YSYEKL. The V segment lost 2 bases and the J segment 6 bases; nucleotides outside the gene matches: 6. The CDR3 DNA reads as TGCGCCAGCAGCCAACCAGGGGGCCAATTTCAGCCCCAGCATTTT. It translates to CASSQPGGQFQPQHF.

J is TRBJ2-5 and V is TRBV5-6; 7 bases are a match to TRBD1. Trimming at V came to 4 bases and at J to 3 bases, leaving 15 bases not matched to a gene. CDR3 length: 17 residues. The germline CDR1 and CDR2 sequences are SGHDT and YYEEEE. CDR3 residues: CASSPEFLSDREETQYF. For the CDR3, the DNA is TGTGCCAGCAGCCCCGAGTTTCTTTCCGACAGGGAAGAGACCCAGTACTTC.

The CDR3 spells CASSLDGGTEAFF. DNA of the CDR3: TGTGCCAGCAGTTTAGACGGGGGAACTGAAGCTTTCTTT. The genes are TRBV12-3 or TRBV12-4 and TRBJ1-1; tentatively, D is TRBD1 (5 bases). The germline V and J ends were trimmed by 1 base and 5 bases, with 8 bases remaining between them. The CDR3 has 13 residues.

V and J are TRBV7-2 and TRBJ2-7; 7 bases match TRBD2. This CDR3 contains 14 residues. The V segment lost 0 bases and the J segment 5 bases; nucleotides outside the gene matches: 4. Germline CDR1 reads SGHTA; CDR2 reads FQGNSA. The CDR3, as DNA: TGTGCCAGCAGCTTAGCGGGGGGGTGGAACGAGCAGTACTTC. Its protein product is CASSLAGGWNEQYF. The full variable domain, in which reference TRBV7-2 and TRBJ2-7 provide the parts outside the CDR3, is GAGVSQSPSNKVTEKGKDVELRCDPISGHTALYWYRQSLGQGLEFLIYFQGNSAPDKSGLPSDRFSAERTGGSVSTLTIQRTQQEDSAVYLCASSLAGGWNEQYFGPGTRLTVT.

V is TRBV9 and J is TRBJ1-1, with 10 bases that match TRBD1. From germline, CDR1 is SGDLS and CDR2 YYNGEE. The CDR3 sequence is 14 residues long. Germline trimming cut 4 bases from V and 1 base from J; bases unmatched to any gene: 1. CDR3 amino acids: CASSRDRGNTEAFF. CDR3 nucleotides: TGTGCCAGCAGCCGGGACAGGGGGAACACTGAAGCTTTCTTT.